A single sample gave rise to the 10 T cell receptor beta chains below, sequenced in a study of CD8+CD57+ T cells in acquired aplastic anemia. TCR beta VDJ and CDR3 were profiled, and genomic DNA was the template. TCRdb independently ran MiXCR on the reads; one entry per CDR3 protein. This sample yields some 190,000 distinct CDR3 sequences, of which roughly half are seen a single time; about a sixth belongs to the top ten. Sequenced: sorted CD4+, CD8+, or CD8+CD57+ T cells (not recorded which) from PBMCs. The receptors were sampled from a human donor in good health, serving as a control.

At least ten counts were recorded for this clonotype. The gene calls are TRBV6-2 or TRBV6-3 and TRBJ2-3, with TRBD2 identical over 7 bases. The CDR3 covers 14 residues. Per germline, CDR1 MNHEY and CDR2 SVGEGT. V was pared by 6 bases and J by 2 bases, with 5 bases of the junction left unmatched. CDR3 loop: CASSPGTTTDTQYF. DNA of the CDR3: TGTGCCAGCAGCCCCGGGACTACCACAGATACGCAGTATTTT.

This chain links TRBV19 with TRBJ1-2; D call uncertain. Germline V CDR1 and CDR2: LNHDA, SQIVND (reference sequence). Trimming took 6 bases from V and 0 from J, leaving 14 bases between them. The CDR3 spans 15 residues. The CDR3 DNA reads TGTGCCAGTAGCTTCACTCAGGATACTAACTATGGCTACACCTTC. This gives the protein CASSFTQDTNYGYTF.

This clonotype came up a few times. The chain employs TRBV3-1 and TRBJ1-4; unclear D gene. Looked up from germline, CDR1 is LGHDT and CDR2 is YNNKEL (reference sequence). The V and J ends lost 6 bases and 7 bases respectively, with 21 bases between them. This CDR3 is 16 amino acids long. DNA for the CDR3: TGTGCCAGCAGTTTATGGGCAACCCCAGGAGGTGAAAAACTGTTTTTT. Protein sequence: CASSLWATPGGEKLFF.

This clonotype was observed at least ten times. DNA for the CDR3: TGTGCCAGCAGCACGACAGGGGGCGGGAATCAGCCCCAGCATTTT. Amino acid sequence: CASSTTGGGNQPQHF. The chain is built from TRBV28 and TRBJ1-5; 10 nucleotides line up with TRBD1. This CDR3 has 15 residues. V was pared by 6 bases and J by 4 bases, with 6 bases of the junction left unmatched. The germline V gene encodes CDR1 MDHEN and CDR2 SYDVKM.

This clonotype was picked up a small number of times. V gene TRBV9 combines with J gene TRBJ2-1; 9 bases are shared with TRBD2. Germline CDR1 and CDR2: SGDLS and YYNGEE. The CDR3 is made up of 14 amino acids. V trimming: 2 bases; J trimming: 8 bases; junction bases outside the gene matches: 5. CDR3 sequence reads: CASSVGGGAHEQFF. The CDR3 DNA follows: TGTGCCAGCAGCGTCGGCGGGGGGGCCCATGAGCAGTTCTTC.

This chain connects TRBV20-1 to TRBJ1-6; TRBD1 matches 8 bases. The J segment lost 9 bases and the V segment lost 3 bases, leaving 10 bases of the junction unmatched. The CDR3 totals 15 residues. Germline CDR1 and CDR2: DFQATT and SNEGSKA (reference sequence). The CDR3 DNA is TGCAGTGCTAGCCAAGGGTCAGGGGGCCCTTCACCCCTCCACTTT. Protein: CSASQGSGGPSPLHF.

The chain joins TRBV2 to TRBJ2-5; 9 nucleotides line up with TRBD1. The trim removed 6 bases at V and 4 bases at J, leaving 15 bases unmatched. The CDR3 spans 17 residues. Germline V gene lookup returns CDR1 SNHLY and CDR2 FYNNEI. The CDR3, as DNA: TGTGCCAGCAGCTTCAATCGTGACAGGGGGATAGGAGAGACCCAGTACTTC. Protein sequence: CASSFNRDRGIGETQYF.

This clonotype was recorded at least ten times. V usage is TRBV4-3 and J usage is TRBJ1-4; D is unclear. Germline CDR1 LGHNA, CDR2 YSLEER. V was clipped by 0 bases and J by 3 bases, with 11 bases between them. CDR3 length: 16 residues. The CDR3: CASSQDLVTPNEKLFF. The CDR3 region has the DNA TGCGCCAGCAGCCAAGATCTTGTGACACCTAATGAAAAACTGTTTTTT.

This chain uses TRBV29-1 with TRBJ2-2, with D tentatively TRBD1 or TRBD2 (5 bases each). Germline CDR1 reads SQVTM; CDR2 reads ANQGSEA. Trimming took off 7 bases at V and 1 base at J, with 19 bases between the two ends. The CDR3 is 16 amino acids. CDR3 bases: TGCAGCGGTGTGAGAACCGGGACGGGGAACACCGGGGAGCTGTTTTTT. This codes for CSGVRTGTGNTGELFF.

This clonotype was observed many times. The chain recombines TRBV29-1 with TRBJ1-2; D perhaps matches TRBD1 (6 bases). With 7 bases removed from V and 6 bases from J, the gap between germline ends came to 15 bases. Per germline, CDR1 SQVTM and CDR2 ANQGSEA. The CDR3 is 12 amino acids. The CDR3 protein is CSAHEGEDGYTF. The DNA of the CDR3 is TGCAGCGCTCATGAGGGGGAAGATGGCTACACCTTC.